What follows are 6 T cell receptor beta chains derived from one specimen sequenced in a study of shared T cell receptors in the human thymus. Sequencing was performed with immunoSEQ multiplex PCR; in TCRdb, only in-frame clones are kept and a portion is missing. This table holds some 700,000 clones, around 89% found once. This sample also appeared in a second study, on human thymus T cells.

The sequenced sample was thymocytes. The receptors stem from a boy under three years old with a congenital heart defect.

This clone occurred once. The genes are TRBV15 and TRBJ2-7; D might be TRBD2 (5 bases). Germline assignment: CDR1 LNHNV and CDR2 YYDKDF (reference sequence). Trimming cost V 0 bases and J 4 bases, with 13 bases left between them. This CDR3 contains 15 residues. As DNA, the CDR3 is TGTGCCACCAGCAGAGATAGTGGGCAGCGGTACGAGCAGTACTTC. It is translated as CATSRDSGQRYEQYF.

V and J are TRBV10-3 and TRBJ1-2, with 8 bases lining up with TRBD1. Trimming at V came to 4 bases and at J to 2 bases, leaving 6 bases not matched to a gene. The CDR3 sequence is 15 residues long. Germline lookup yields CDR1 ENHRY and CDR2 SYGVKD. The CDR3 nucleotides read TGTGCCATCAGTGTTCGGCGACAGGGGAACTATGGCTACACCTTC. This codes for CAISVRRQGNYGYTF.

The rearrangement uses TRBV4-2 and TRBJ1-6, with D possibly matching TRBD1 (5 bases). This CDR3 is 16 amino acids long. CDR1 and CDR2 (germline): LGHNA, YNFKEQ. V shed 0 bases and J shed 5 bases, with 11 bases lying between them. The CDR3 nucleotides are TGTGCCAGCAGCCAAGAGAGTGGACACGATAATTCACCCCTCCACTTT. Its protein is CASSQESGHDNSPLHF.

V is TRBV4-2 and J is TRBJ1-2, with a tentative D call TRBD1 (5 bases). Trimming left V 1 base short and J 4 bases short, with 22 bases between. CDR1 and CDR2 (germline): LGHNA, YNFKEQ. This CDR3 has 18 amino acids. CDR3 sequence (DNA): TGTGCCAGCAGCCAAGTCAGCGTAGGGACCCCGGGAGCCTATGGCTACACCTTC. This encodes CASSQVSVGTPGAYGYTF.

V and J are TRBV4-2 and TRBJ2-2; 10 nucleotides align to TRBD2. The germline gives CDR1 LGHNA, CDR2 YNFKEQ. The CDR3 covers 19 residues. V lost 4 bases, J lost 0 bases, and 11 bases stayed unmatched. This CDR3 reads CASSPNGTSDNANTGELFF. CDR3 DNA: TGTGCCAGCAGCCCAAACGGGACTAGCGACAACGCGAACACCGGGGAGCTGTTTTTT.

Here the CDR3 DNA reads TGCGCCAGCAGCCAAGGAGTTCAAGACAGCTCCTACGAGCAGTACTTC. It is translated as CASSQGVQDSSYEQYF. The chain carries TRBV4-1 and TRBJ2-7, with a tentative D call TRBD1 (5 bases). The CDR3 covers 16 residues. Germline V gives CDR1 MGHRA, CDR2 YSYEKL. Trimming removed 1 base at V and 0 bases at J, with 13 bases between.